The 10 T cell receptor beta chains listed next were all sequenced from one sample in a study of blood T cell repertoires in COVID-19 (dated by TCRdb to about 2020). Receptor libraries were prepared by the immunoSEQ multiplex PCR assay. TCRdb obtained this table from immuneACCESS and retained in-frame rearrangements with V and J assigned. These tables miss some clones; where compared with another copy, unresolved V genes account for less than half of the shortfall, and the remainder is unexplained. A total of 200,000 to 300,000 clones appear in this sample, approximately 86% of them only once. The top ten clonotypes cover over 5% of the sample. Material: peripheral blood. The origin of the receptors is a woman aged 55 to 70 with COVID-19, enrolled during active disease.

V usage is TRBV24-1 and J usage is TRBJ2-7, with 7 bases aligning to TRBD1. This CDR3 region has 13 residues. Germline CDR1 and CDR2: KGHDR and SFDVKD. Germline trimming cut 3 bases from V and 4 bases from J; bases unmatched to any gene: 2. The CDR3 spells CATSDQQGYEQYF. In DNA form, the CDR3 reads TGTGCCACCAGTGATCAACAGGGGTACGAGCAGTACTTC.

V and J are TRBV15 and TRBJ2-1, with TRBD2 matching over 8 bases. Losses at the gene ends were 4 bases for V and 0 bases for J; bases not matched to a gene: 11. The germline CDR1 and CDR2 sequences are LNHNV and YYDKDF (reference sequence). CDR3 size: 18 residues. The CDR3 coding sequence is TGTGCCACCAGCACGTCCCCCCCCACTAGCGGCTCCTACAATGAGCAGTTCTTC. This translates into CATSTSPPTSGSYNEQFF.

This chain uses TRBV4-3 with TRBJ2-5, with D perhaps matching TRBD1 (6 bases). CDR1 and CDR2 (germline): LGHNA, YSLEER. Trimming removed 1 base from V and 3 bases from J, with 12 bases in between. This CDR3 comprises 15 residues. This CDR3 is CASSQGNREEETQYF. The CDR3, as DNA: TGCGCCAGCAGCCAAGGTAACAGGGAAGAAGAGACCCAGTACTTC.

The chain has TRBV9 and TRBJ2-1; no clear D. The CDR3 sequence is 14 residues long. The ends were cut back, 0 bases at V and 7 bases at J, with 11 bases in the middle. Germline V gene sequence: CDR1 SGDLS, CDR2 YYNGEE. The CDR3 nucleotides are TGTGCCAGCAGCGTAGCTACTGCCAATAATGAGCAGTTCTTC. Its protein is CASSVATANNEQFF.

The chain links TRBV6-2 or TRBV6-3 to TRBJ1-2; weak D call: TRBD1 (5 bases). Germline assignment: CDR1 MNHEY and CDR2 SVGEGT. The CDR3 is made up of 13 amino acids. Trimming took off 2 bases at V and 3 bases at J, with 7 bases between the two ends. The DNA for the CDR3 is TGTGCCAGCAGTTACGACAGCTACTATGGCTACACCTTC. This gives the protein CASSYDSYYGYTF.

A remark on this clone: Other DNA sequences within the sample encode an identical CDR3. The chain links TRBV25-1 to TRBJ1-2, with D possibly being TRBD1 (5 bases). The CDR3 is made up of 12 amino acids. Germline assignment: CDR1 MGHDK and CDR2 SYGVNS. Trimming shortened V by 4 bases and J by 7 bases, and 10 bases separated the two germline ends. The DNA of the CDR3 is TGTGCCAGCAGTGGGGGGGTAGGTGGCTACACCTTC. Its protein is CASSGGVGGYTF.

This sequence joins TRBV5-1 and TRBJ2-3; 14 bases align to TRBD2. Germline lookup yields CDR1 SGHRS and CDR2 YFSETQ. This CDR3 is built from 16 residues. Germline trimming cut 3 bases from V and 4 bases from J; bases unmatched to any gene: 4. CDR3 sequence reads: CASSSRLAGGSDTQYF. The CDR3 nucleotides are TGCGCCAGCAGCTCACGACTAGCGGGAGGGTCAGATACGCAGTATTTT.

The chain's CDR3 is CASSSPKGGMNTEAFF. CDR3 nucleotides: TGTGCCAGCAGTTCCCCGAAGGGAGGAATGAACACTGAAGCTTTCTTT. The chain combines TRBV6-6 with TRBJ1-1; D is unclear. The CDR3 covers 16 residues. CDR1 and CDR2 (germline): MNHNY, SVGAGI (reference sequence). Trimming left V 4 bases short and J 0 bases short, with 15 bases between.

The sample holds a few counts of this clone. The V call is TRBV27, the J call TRBJ2-1, with TRBD2 matching 14 bases. Germline-derived CDR1 and CDR2 are MNHEY and SMNVEV (reference sequence). V gave up 6 bases and J gave up 10 bases; unmatched junction bases: 11. This CDR3 region has 16 residues. In DNA, the CDR3 is TGTGCCAGCAGCCAAACGACTAGCGGGAGGGCAAAGGAGCAGTTCTTC. It is translated as CASSQTTSGRAKEQFF.

This rearrangement joins TRBV4-3 to TRBJ2-1, with D tentatively TRBD2 (5 bases). The CDR3 runs 14 residues. The germline gives CDR1 LGHNA, CDR2 YSLEER. V was trimmed by 5 bases and J by 4 bases, leaving 12 bases between them. The CDR3 nucleotides read TGCGCCAGCAGCGCAGACTGGAGGTACAATGAGCAGTTCTTC. Translated: CASSADWRYNEQFF.